This note documents a single T cell receptor beta chain sequence. Authors' analysis steps: By means of reference gene primer amplification, nucleated cell counts were estimated. Only in-frame clones appear in the TCRdb table, and some are missing; sequencing was by immunoSEQ multiplex PCR. That table furnishes V, J and clone size, whereas the DNA furnished D and trimming. The sample yields around 200,000 clones, 75% to 85% seen once. This specimen belongs to a study of blood T cell repertoires in COVID-19. Study-level background: The origin of the acute and convalescent COVID-19 samples was the United States, Italy and Spain. Nucleic acid was either cDNA or gDNA, and it came from T cells, B-cell-depleted T cells, or PBMCs.

Germline CDR1 SGHRS, CDR2 YFSETQ. The CDR3 runs 15 residues. V lost 3 bases and J lost 2, with 15 bases in between. Sequencing was done on a sample of peripheral blood. The receptor comes from a woman aged 25 to 39 with COVID-19, enrolled during active disease. V usage is TRBV5-1 and J usage is TRBJ2-7; a possible D gene is TRBD1 (5 bases). Written as DNA, the CDR3 is TGCGCCAGCAGCTGGAATACAGGAGAAACCTACGAGCAGTACTTC. Amino acid sequence: CASSWNTGETYEQYF.